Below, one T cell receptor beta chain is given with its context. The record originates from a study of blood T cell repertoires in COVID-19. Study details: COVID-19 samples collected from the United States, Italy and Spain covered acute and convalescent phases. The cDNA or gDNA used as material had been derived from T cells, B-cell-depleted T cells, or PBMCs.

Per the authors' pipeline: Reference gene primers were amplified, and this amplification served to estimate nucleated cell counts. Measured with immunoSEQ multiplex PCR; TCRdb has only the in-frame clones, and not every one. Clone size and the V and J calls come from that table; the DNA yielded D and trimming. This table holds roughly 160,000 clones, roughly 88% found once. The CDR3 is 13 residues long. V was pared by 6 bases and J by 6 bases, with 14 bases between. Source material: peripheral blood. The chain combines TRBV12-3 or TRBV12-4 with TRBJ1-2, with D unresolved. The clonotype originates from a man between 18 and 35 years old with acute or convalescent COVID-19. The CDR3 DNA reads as TGTGCCAGCAGCTTTGACTCGCGAGATGGCTACACCTTC. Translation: CASSFDSRDGYTF.